This T cell receptor beta chain came from a study of blood T cells in healthy people across ages. About the study: Template-switching capture recovered about one barcoded beta molecule per two T cells. Study observations and caveats: Per million T cells, TCR beta diversity dropped roughly linearly as age increased.

Only a few counts were recorded for this clonotype. The antigen is unknown. A second PCR, run for roughly 7 to 11 cycles, used a sample-barcoded 5' primer plus a J-beta primer mix. Every cDNA was tagged by a template-switch adaptor with 12 random nucleotides. Samples each returned at least 3 million CDR3-containing paired-end reads. From the 5' RACE reads, TCRdb called clonotypes with MiXCR, one entry per CDR3 protein. This sample has hundreds of thousands of distinct CDR3 sequences; 20% to 25% occur once, and the top ten carry approximately 3.6%. Trimming at V came to 4 bases and at J to 7 bases, leaving 6 bases not matched to a gene. This CDR3 has 14 amino acids. Germline V CDR1 and CDR2: SGHTA, FQGNSA.

The sequence was collected from a man aged 70 or older in good health. The V and J genes are TRBV7-2 and TRBJ2-7; 11 bases fit TRBD2. Source material: blood. In DNA form, the CDR3 reads TGTGCCAGCAGCTACGGACTAGCGGGCGGGGAGCAGTACTTC. This translates into CASSYGLAGGEQYF. Full variable domain (rest looked up from reference TRBV7-2 and TRBJ2-7): GAGVSQSPSNKVTEKGKDVELRCDPISGHTALYWYRQSLGQGLEFLIYFQGNSAPDKSGLPSDRFSAERTGGSVSTLTIQRTQQEDSAVYLCASSYGLAGGEQYFGPGTRLTVT.